This T cell receptor (beta chain) was found in a study of blood T cells in healthy people across ages. About the research overall: Per every two T cells, about one barcoded beta molecule was captured by template switching.

This CDR3 spans 15 amino acids. The V end lost 5 bases, the J end lost 2 bases, and 9 bases lay between the germline ends. Germline-derived CDR1 and CDR2 are KGHDR and SFDVKD. The authors ran a second PCR of 7 to 11 cycles using a sample-barcoded 5' primer and a J-beta primer mix. Each cDNA was tagged by a template-switch adaptor containing 12 random nucleotides. A minimum of 3 million CDR3-containing paired-end reads was obtained for each sample. TCRdb re-called the 5' RACE reads through MiXCR, storing one row per CDR3 protein. The repertoire holds about 1.8 million distinct CDR3 sequences, with around 50% as singletons.

Sequencing was carried out using blood. The rearrangement links TRBV24-1 to TRBJ2-6; D possibly corresponds to TRBD1 (6 bases). The source of this sequence is a middle-aged woman in good health. For the CDR3, the DNA is TGTGCCACCAGTGTAACAGGGACTGGGGCCAACGTCCTGACTTTC. Residues: CATSVTGTGANVLTF.